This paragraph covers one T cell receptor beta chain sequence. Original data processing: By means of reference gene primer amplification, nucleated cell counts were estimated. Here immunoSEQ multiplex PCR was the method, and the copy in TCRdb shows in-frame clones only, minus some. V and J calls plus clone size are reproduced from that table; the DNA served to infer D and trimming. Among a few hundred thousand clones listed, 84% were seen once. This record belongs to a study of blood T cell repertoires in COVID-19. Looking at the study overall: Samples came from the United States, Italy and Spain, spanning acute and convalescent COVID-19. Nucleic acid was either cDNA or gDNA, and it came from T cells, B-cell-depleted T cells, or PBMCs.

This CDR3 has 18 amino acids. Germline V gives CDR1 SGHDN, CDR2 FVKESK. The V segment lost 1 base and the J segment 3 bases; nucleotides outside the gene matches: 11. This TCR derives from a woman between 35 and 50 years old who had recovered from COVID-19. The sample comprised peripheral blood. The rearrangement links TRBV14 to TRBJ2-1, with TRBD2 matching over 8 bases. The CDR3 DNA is TGTGCCAGCAGCCAAGTTTCTCTGAGCGGGAGTTACTACAATGAGCAGTTCTTC. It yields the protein CASSQVSLSGSYYNEQFF.